This passage covers 32 T cell receptor beta chains from one sample sequenced in a study of shared clonotypes between healthy human individuals. The naive CD8 subset, CD45RO-negative cells positively selected for CCR7, excluded terminally differentiated effector memory CD45RA+ cells. The data were produced by immunoSEQ multiplex PCR, yet TCRdb's version contains in-frame clones alone and is incomplete. The sample lists about 2.1 million clones; around 93% were seen once. Sequencing was done on a sample of naive CD8+ T cells from PBMCs. The receptors were gathered from a man younger than 35 in good health. Some clones in this sample may be carry-over from other donors' samples.

The chain is built from TRBV29-1 and TRBJ2-1; 11 bases match TRBD2. CDR1 is SQVTM, CDR2 ANQGSEA, per germline. The trim removed 5 bases at V and 5 bases at J, leaving 8 bases unmatched. The CDR3 contains 15 residues. The CDR3 region is CSVPITSGSHNEQFF. Here the CDR3 DNA reads TGCAGCGTTCCAATCACTAGCGGGAGCCACAATGAGCAGTTCTTC.

This sequence joins TRBV25-1 and TRBJ2-1; 8 bases agree with TRBD2. CDR3 length equals 15 residues. Looked up from germline, CDR1 is MGHDK and CDR2 is SYGVNS. Trimming cost V 8 bases and J 5 bases; bases outside gene matches: 11. CDR3 nucleotide sequence: TGTGCCAGCCGTATAAGCGGGAGTTTCCACAATGAGCAGTTCTTC. Translation: CASRISGSFHNEQFF.

Regarding this clone: This same CDR3 is encoded by further DNA sequences in the sample. The V call is TRBV11-2, the J call TRBJ2-5, with D hard to call. Per the germline V gene, CDR1 is SGHAT and CDR2 is FQNNGV. This CDR3 contains 12 residues. With 5 bases removed from V and 1 base from J, the gap between germline ends came to 5 bases. The CDR3 loop is CASSPLQETQYF. The CDR3 coding sequence is TGTGCCAGCAGCCCCCTCCAAGAGACCCAGTACTTC.

The V and J genes are TRBV9 and TRBJ2-7; no definite D call. CDR1 is SGDLS and CDR2 is YYNGEE in the germline V gene. Deletions cut 4 bases from V and 2 bases from J, with 16 bases between. The CDR3 is made up of 15 amino acids. For the CDR3, the DNA is TGTGCCAGCAGCCCAGGTACAGCACCAACCTACGAGCAGTACTTC. Protein sequence: CASSPGTAPTYEQYF.

V gene TRBV18 combines with J gene TRBJ1-2, with D uncertain. Germline V gene data show CDR1 as KGHSH and CDR2 as LQKENI. This CDR3 comprises 14 residues. The ends were cut back, 0 bases at V and 2 bases at J, with 7 bases in the middle. CDR3: CASSPPGGNYGYTF. The CDR3 nucleotides read TGTGCCAGCTCACCACCTGGCGGGAACTATGGCTACACCTTC.

This chain links TRBV6-6 with TRBJ2-1; a weak D match, TRBD2 (5 bases). The CDR3 covers 11 residues. Germline CDR1 and CDR2: MNHNY and SVGAGI (reference sequence). V was trimmed by 3 bases and J by 15 bases, leaving 12 bases between them. The CDR3 DNA is TGTGCCAGCAGTTATTTAACTAGTCGGTTCTTC. It is translated as CASSYLTSRFF.

CDR3 bases: TGTGCCTGGAGAGGGACTAGCTCCCCACAGGCAGGGACGCAGTATTTT. Protein product: CAWRGTSSPQAGTQYF. The chain employs TRBV30 and TRBJ2-3; 9 bases map to TRBD2. CDR3 length: 16 residues. Trimming cost V 3 bases and J 9 bases; bases outside gene matches: 16. CDR1 GTSNPN and CDR2 SVGIG come from the germline V gene (reference sequence).

The V call is TRBV7-9, the J call TRBJ2-5; 16 bases match TRBD2. The V gene end was trimmed by 5 bases and the J gene end by 4 bases; junction bases not matched to a gene: 7. CDR3 length: 17 residues. Germline values: CDR1 SEHNR, CDR2 FQNEAQ (reference sequence). CDR3 DNA sequence: TGTGCCAGCAGCCAGGGACTAGCGGGAGGGCCGGGAGAGACCCAGTACTTC. Residues: CASSQGLAGGPGETQYF.

The CDR3 coding sequence is TGTGCCAGCAGCCGTCGGGGGACTTCAACTAATGAAAAACTGTTTTTT. Amino acid sequence: CASSRRGTSTNEKLFF. The chain combines TRBV7-2 with TRBJ1-4, with D possibly TRBD1 on 5 matching bases. The CDR3 runs to 16 residues. Trimming cost V 5 bases and J 0 bases, with 13 bases left between them. Germline lookup yields CDR1 SGHTA and CDR2 FQGNSA.

The rearrangement links TRBV14 to TRBJ2-1, with a tentative D call TRBD1 (5 bases). V was cut by 0 bases and J by 0 bases, with 12 bases left in between. The CDR3 is made up of 17 amino acids. Looked up from germline, CDR1 is SGHDN and CDR2 is FVKESK. CDR3 nucleotides: TGTGCCAGCAGCCAAGATTGGGGCCTGAGCTCCTACAATGAGCAGTTCTTC. It is translated as CASSQDWGLSSYNEQFF.

Note on this clone: Other nucleotide sequences from this sample produce the same CDR3. V is TRBV27 and J is TRBJ1-2, with TRBD1 as a possible D gene (5 bases). This CDR3 has 14 amino acids. Germline loops: CDR1 MNHEY, CDR2 SMNVEV (reference sequence). V was clipped by 3 bases and J by 2 bases, with 10 bases between them. The CDR3 DNA reads TGTGCCAGCAGTTTCGCAGGGACCAACTATGGCTACACCTTC. It specifies CASSFAGTNYGYTF.

The genes are TRBV19 and TRBJ2-7; TRBD2 aligns across 7 bases. The CDR3 sequence is 15 residues long. Germline V gene data show CDR1 as LNHDA and CDR2 as SQIVND (reference sequence). Losses at the gene ends were 7 bases for V and 2 bases for J; bases not matched to a gene: 11. CDR3 DNA sequence: TGTGCCAGTACCCCTGGGCAGGGAGGGCCCTACGAGCAGTACTTC. It encodes CASTPGQGGPYEQYF.

The chain links TRBV4-3 to TRBJ1-3; TRBD1 might be the D (6 bases). Per the germline V gene, CDR1 is LGHNA and CDR2 is YSLEER. The CDR3 is made up of 14 amino acids. Trimming left V 4 bases short and J 2 bases short, with 9 bases between. For the CDR3, the DNA is TGCGCCAGCAGCCTCCGGACAGCTGGAAACACCATATATTTT. Protein sequence: CASSLRTAGNTIYF.

CDR3 residues: CASNPGPPNYGYTF. The DNA of the CDR3 is TGTGCCAGCAACCCGGGACCTCCTAACTATGGCTACACCTTC. J is TRBJ1-2 and V is TRBV7-8; perhaps TRBD1 as D (5 bases). The CDR3 extends over 14 amino acids. CDR1 SGHVS and CDR2 FQNEAQ come from the germline V gene. V was trimmed by 7 bases and J by 0 bases, leaving 12 bases between them.

This sequence joins TRBV6-5 and TRBJ1-1; no firm D call. The CDR3 sequence is 13 residues long. CDR1 and CDR2 (germline): MNHEY, SVGAGI. The ends were cut back, 0 bases at V and 10 bases at J, with 12 bases in the middle. The CDR3 DNA is TGTGCCAGCAGTTACTCGGAGGGAGGCGTAGCTTTCTTT. Translating it yields CASSYSEGGVAFF.

The gene calls are TRBV4-3 and TRBJ2-3, with D possibly being TRBD1 or TRBD2 (5 bases each). Germline V gene lookup returns CDR1 LGHNA and CDR2 YSLEER. The CDR3 runs to 16 residues. Deletions cut 0 bases from V and 0 bases from J, with 10 bases between. The CDR3 spells CASSQEGRISTDTQYF. The CDR3 DNA reads as TGCGCCAGCAGCCAAGAGGGACGGATTAGCACAGATACGCAGTATTTT.

Remarks on this clone: The same CDR3 also results from other DNA sequences found in this sample. The chain recombines TRBV9 with TRBJ1-4; possible D gene TRBD1, 5 bases. This CDR3 region has 15 residues. V lost 0 bases, J lost 2 bases, and 8 bases lay in between. Germline loops: CDR1 SGDLS, CDR2 YYNGEE. CDR3 sequence reads: CASSVEGTTNEKLFF. CDR3 bases: TGTGCCAGCAGCGTAGAGGGGACCACTAATGAAAAACTGTTTTTT.

The rearrangement links TRBV19 to TRBJ1-5; TRBD1 agrees at 10 bases. V lost 10 bases to trimming and J lost 6 bases; unmatched junction nucleotides: 3. Germline V gene data show CDR1 as LNHDA and CDR2 as SQIVND (reference sequence). The CDR3 has 12 residues. CDR3 protein: CATWTGGQPQHF. The DNA of the CDR3 is TGTGCCACCTGGACAGGGGGTCAGCCCCAGCATTTT.

A word on this clone: The sample has other DNA sequences that encode this CDR3 too. This chain connects TRBV7-9 to TRBJ1-2, with a possible D match to TRBD1 (5 bases). Germline CDR1 is SEHNR and CDR2 is FQNEAQ (reference sequence). Trimming left V 2 bases short and J 6 bases short, with 7 bases between. This CDR3 comprises 12 residues. The CDR3 bases are TGTGCCAGCAGCTTACAGGGAAATGGCTACACCTTC. The encoded protein is CASSLQGNGYTF.

The genes are TRBV9 and TRBJ1-2; TRBD1 aligns across 7 bases. J lost 4 bases, V lost 4 bases, and 10 bases had no gene match. The CDR3 extends over 15 amino acids. Looked up from germline, CDR1 is SGDLS and CDR2 is YYNGEE. The CDR3 loop is CASSLRRDSFYGYTF. CDR3 bases: TGTGCCAGCAGCCTCAGAAGGGACAGCTTCTATGGCTACACCTTC. The whole variable domain, remainder taken from reference TRBV9 and TRBJ1-2, is DSGVTQTPKHLITATGQRVTLRCSPRSGDLSVYWYQQSLDQGLQFLIQYYNGEERAKGNILERFSAQQFPDLHSELNLSSLELGDSALYFCASSLRRDSFYGYTFGSGTRLTVV.

This clone has a single count. This rearrangement joins TRBV2 to TRBJ2-7; the D is unclear. Trimming cost V 2 bases and J 5 bases, with 7 bases left between them. The CDR3 runs to 12 residues. CDR1 and CDR2 (germline): SNHLY, FYNNEI. In DNA, the CDR3 is TGTGCCAGCAGTGAAATCGCGGACGAGCAGTACTTC. Its translation is CASSEIADEQYF.

The rearrangement joins TRBV28 to TRBJ1-1; D gene uncertain. The CDR3 extends over 14 amino acids. The germline V gene has CDR1 MDHEN and CDR2 SYDVKM. V lost 2 bases and J lost 0, with 7 bases in between. CDR3 nucleotides: TGTGCCAGCAGTTTACACTCCCTGAACACTGAAGCTTTCTTT. It yields the protein CASSLHSLNTEAFF.

This chain joins TRBV9 and TRBJ2-5; D gene ambiguous. Germline CDR1 is SGDLS and CDR2 is YYNGEE. This CDR3 contains 15 residues. Trimming cost V 0 bases and J 1 base, with 10 bases left between them. The DNA of the CDR3 is TGTGCCAGCAGCGTAGGTTCGGCAACCCAAGAGACCCAGTACTTC. Amino acids: CASSVGSATQETQYF.

The rearrangement uses TRBV11-2 and TRBJ2-3; 7 positions agree with TRBD2. CDR1 SGHAT and CDR2 FQNNGV come from the germline V gene. V lost 2 bases to trimming and J lost 3 bases; unmatched junction nucleotides: 5. The CDR3 consists of 15 residues. The DNA for the CDR3 is TGTGCCAGCAGCTTAACAGCGGGAATGACAGATACGCAGTATTTT. It translates to CASSLTAGMTDTQYF.

The genes are TRBV4-2 and TRBJ2-2; 7 bases map to TRBD1. The length of the CDR3 is 17 residues. J lost 2 bases, V lost 2 bases, and 8 bases had no gene match. The germline V gene encodes CDR1 LGHNA and CDR2 YNFKEQ. CDR3: CASSQTRTGVNTGELFF. CDR3 sequence (DNA): TGTGCCAGCAGCCAAACCAGGACAGGCGTCAACACCGGGGAGCTGTTTTTT.

CDR3 residues: CASSGRSLAGGPLHTGELFF. The CDR3 nucleotides read TGTGCCAGCAGCGGACGTTCACTAGCGGGAGGGCCGCTTCACACCGGGGAGCTGTTTTTT. The chain employs TRBV9 and TRBJ2-2, with 13 bases matching TRBD2. The CDR3 has 20 amino acids. Germline CDR1 is SGDLS and CDR2 is YYNGEE. V shed 3 bases, J shed 3 bases, and the junction held 14 bases outside the gene matches.

The chain joins TRBV28 to TRBJ2-7; D might be TRBD1 (5 bases). With 7 bases removed from V and 4 bases from J, the gap between germline ends came to 17 bases. The CDR3 is made up of 14 amino acids. In germline, CDR1 is MDHEN, CDR2 SYDVKM. The CDR3 DNA reads as TGTGCCAGCATCCCCGGGCGGACACTATACGAGCAGTACTTC. Its protein product is CASIPGRTLYEQYF.

The V call is TRBV15, the J call TRBJ2-1; the D is unclear. Trimming removed 5 bases from V and 7 bases from J, with 12 bases in between. CDR3 length: 13 residues. Germline CDR1 reads LNHNV; CDR2 reads YYDKDF (reference sequence). CDR3 DNA sequence: TGTGCCACCAGCGGACCTCCTGAAAATGAGCAGTTCTTC. It specifies CATSGPPENEQFF.

V is TRBV7-9 and J is TRBJ1-2; a weak D match, TRBD1 (6 bases). The germline V and J ends were trimmed by 2 bases and 3 bases, with 13 bases remaining between them. Per germline, CDR1 SEHNR and CDR2 FQNEAQ (reference sequence). The CDR3 covers 15 residues. The CDR3 sequence: CASSLLAGDDYGYTF. The CDR3 DNA reads as TGTGCCAGCAGCTTATTGGCAGGGGATGACTATGGCTACACCTTC.

The chain links TRBV7-2 to TRBJ2-7, with 8 nucleotides matching TRBD1. Germline loops: CDR1 SGHTA, CDR2 FQGNSA. The CDR3 runs 17 residues. Unmatched junction bases numbered 16, after V lost 5 bases and J lost 4 bases. CDR3 nucleotide sequence: TGTGCCAGCAGCAAAAATTCCGAGGACAGGGCAAAATACGAGCAGTACTTC. Translation: CASSKNSEDRAKYEQYF. Filled out from reference TRBV7-2 and TRBJ2-7, the complete variable domain reads GAGVSQSPSNKVTEKGKDVELRCDPISGHTALYWYRQSLGQGLEFLIYFQGNSAPDKSGLPSDRFSAERTGGSVSTLTIQRTQQEDSAVYLCASSKNSEDRAKYEQYFGPGTRLTVT.

The chain uses TRBV29-1 and TRBJ2-1, with 10 bases matching TRBD1. The junction had 13 bases not matched to a gene; V was cut back by 6 bases and J by 8 bases. This CDR3 comprises 15 residues. Germline V gene sequence: CDR1 SQVTM, CDR2 ANQGSEA. The CDR3 nucleotides read TGCAGCGTCGTCGAGTGGGACAGGGGTGGGGATGAGCAGTTCTTC. This sequence encodes CSVVEWDRGGDEQFF.

CDR3 in DNA: TGTGCCAGCAGTATAGCGGCGGTCTCCTACAATGAGCAGTTCTTC. Protein product: CASSIAAVSYNEQFF. The chain links TRBV27 to TRBJ2-1; the D gene is possibly TRBD2 (6 bases). Germline CDR1 reads MNHEY; CDR2 reads SMNVEV (reference sequence). The CDR3 is 15 amino acids. V was pared by 5 bases and J by 0 bases, with 11 bases between.